This is a list of T cell receptor beta chains from one sample in a study of T-cell memory formation after mild COVID-19. TCRdb passed the 5' RACE reads through MiXCR, listing each CDR3 protein once. The sample has roughly 450,000 distinct CDR3 sequences, roughly 18% seen once; the top ten hold 20% to 25%. The sequencing sample was made of PBMCs or a T cell subset sorted from them (not recorded which). These receptor sequences come from a man aged 18 to 30 who had mild COVID-19 (a few samples of this study predate the infection). Cell type and time point are not known. CDR3s include the opening cysteine and the closing phenylalanine or tryptophan. The D gene is left open where the match is weak. Rows give clone size only sometimes, using once, few, many, or a class for an expanded clone.

size	J	V	D	DNA	CDR3
NA	TRBJ1-1	TRBV27	TRBD1	TGTGCCAGCAGCCGCCTCGGGACAGGAGCCACTGAAGCTTTCTTT	CASSRLGTGATEAFF
NA	TRBJ2-1	TRBV12-3/TRBV12-4	NA	TGTGCCAGCAGTTTAGGCCCGTCTTGTGATGAGCAGTTCTTC	CASSLGPSCDEQFF
few	TRBJ2-5	TRBV7-9	NA	TGTGCCAGCAGCCCCGGCGGCGCATCGGGTGAGACCCAGTACTTC	CASSPGGASGETQYF
NA	TRBJ1-1	TRBV9	NA	TGTGCCAGCAGCGTAGGGGTCAGTCGGACTATGAACACTGAAGCTTTCTTT	CASSVGVSRTMNTEAFF
few	TRBJ2-2	TRBV20-1	NA	TGCAGTGCTAGCTTACCCCTGACAGCACAAGGGGCCGGGGAGCTGTTTTTT	CSASLPLTAQGAGELFF
NA	TRBJ1-2	TRBV7-9	TRBD1	TGTGCCAGCAGCCAGCATGGACAGGGAGACGGCTACACCTTC	CASSQHGQGDGYTF
NA	TRBJ2-1	TRBV5-1	TRBD2	TGCGCCAGCGCTACGGGGGGATCCTACAATGAGCAGTTCTTC	CASATGGSYNEQFF
NA	TRBJ2-3	TRBV3-1	NA	TGTGCCAGCAGCCAAGAGGGAACAGGCAAAACTAAGGGGACAGATACGCAGTATTTT	CASSQEGTGKTKGTDTQYF
few	TRBJ2-4	TRBV5-6	NA	TGTGCCAGCAGCTTGGAACAGGCAAAAAACATTCAGTACTTC	CASSLEQAKNIQYF
NA	TRBJ2-7	TRBV7-9	NA	TGTGCCAGCACCGTTGGGTGGGAAGGACACGAGCAGTACTTC	CASTVGWEGHEQYF
few	TRBJ2-2	TRBV6-6	NA	TGTGCCAGCAGTTGGCGCACCGGGGAGCTGTTTTTT	CASSWRTGELFF
many	TRBJ2-3	TRBV5-1	TRBD2	TGCGCCAGCAGCTTGGAAGGGAGGGGCACAGATACGCAGTATTTT	CASSLEGRGTDTQYF
NA	TRBJ1-4	TRBV20-1	TRBD1	TGCAGTGCTAGAGTAGTGGGGACAGGAAATGAAAAACTGTTTTTT	CSARVVGTGNEKLFF
NA	TRBJ2-1	TRBV12-3/TRBV12-4	TRBD1	TGTGCCAGCACCGAACAGGGGGCAAACTACAATGAGCAGTTCTTC	CASTEQGANYNEQFF
NA	TRBJ1-2	TRBV20-1	TRBD1	TGCAGTGCTAGAGATACGGGCCGGGACAGGGGAGGCTACACCTTC	CSARDTGRDRGGYTF
NA	TRBJ1-1	TRBV2	NA	TGTGCCAGCCTCAGCGGGTTGGGGGGCACTGAAGCTTTCTTT	CASLSGLGGTEAFF
NA	TRBJ2-5	TRBV12-3/TRBV12-4	NA	TGTGCCAGCAGTCACAGGGGTAGCGGGCGATGGGGTGACCAAGAGACCCAGTACTTC	CASSHRGSGRWGDQETQYF
NA	TRBJ1-4	TRBV13	TRBD1	TGTGCCAGCAGCTCCCAGGGGGCGTATAGTGAAAAACTGTTTTTT	CASSSQGAYSEKLFF
NA	TRBJ1-5	TRBV20-1	NA	TGCAGTGCTAGTCTCGGGGGTGGGCAGCCCCAGCATTTT	CSASLGGGQPQHF
NA	TRBJ2-1	TRBV23-1	NA	TGCGCCAGCAGTCAATCTGTAAATGAGCAGTTCTTC	CASSQSVNEQFF
few	TRBJ1-5	TRBV7-2	NA	TGTGCCAGCAGCCCACAGGCGGGGAATCAGCCCCAGCATTTT	CASSPQAGNQPQHF
few	TRBJ2-3	TRBV10-3	TRBD1	TGTGCCATCAGTGAGTCGATAGGAAGGGGGCGGAGAGATACGCAGTATTTT	CAISESIGRGRRDTQYF
NA	TRBJ1-5	TRBV28	NA	TGTGCCAGCAGGCCACAGGGTTATAGCAATCAGCCCCAGCATTTT	CASRPQGYSNQPQHF
few	TRBJ2-1	TRBV27	NA	TGTGCCAGCAGTACCCACGGGGGCCTCTACAATGAGCAGTTCTTC	CASSTHGGLYNEQFF
few	TRBJ1-1	TRBV14	NA	TGTGCCAGCAGCCAAGATAGGGGAACTATCTGGAACACTGAAGCTTTCTTT	CASSQDRGTIWNTEAFF
many	TRBJ2-3	TRBV6-2/TRBV6-3	NA	TGTGCCAGCAGTTACCTACAGGCTACGCAGTATTTT	CASSYLQATQYF
NA	TRBJ2-6	TRBV4-1	TRBD1	TGCGCCAGCAGCGAAACCCAGGACAGGGGGAGATTCTCTGGGGCCAACGTCCTGACTTTC	CASSETQDRGRFSGANVLTF
NA	TRBJ1-4	TRBV25-1	TRBD1	TGTGCCAGTAGACAGGGGGACGAAAAACTGTTTTTT	CASRQGDEKLFF
few	TRBJ2-7	TRBV7-2	NA	TGTGCCAGCAGCCTGGAGAGAGGGGGAACCTACGAGCAGTACTTC	CASSLERGGTYEQYF
NA	TRBJ2-6	TRBV4-1	NA	TGCGCCAGCAGCCAAGGGTCGCTAGACAGATCTGGGGCCAACGTCCTGACTTTC	CASSQGSLDRSGANVLTF
few	TRBJ2-7	TRBV5-1	NA	TGCGCCAGCAGCCTCACCGCGGGCTCGGGGGAGCAGTACTTC	CASSLTAGSGEQYF
few	TRBJ1-6	TRBV6-6	NA	TGTGCCAGTGCCGGGGGCCTCTGGTTCCGTTCACCCCTCCACTTT	CASAGGLWFRSPLHF
NA	TRBJ1-2	TRBV24-1	NA	TGTGCCACCAGTGATTTAATCTATGGCTACACCTTC	CATSDLIYGYTF
NA	TRBJ2-7	TRBV7-2	NA	TGTGCCAGCAGCTTAAACAGGGCTGGCGAGCAGTACTTC	CASSLNRAGEQYF
many	TRBJ1-1	TRBV19	NA	TGTGCCAGCCGTATAATGGGGAACACTGAAGCTTTCTTT	CASRIMGNTEAFF
few	TRBJ2-5	TRBV12-3/TRBV12-4	TRBD1	TGTGCCAGCAGTCCGCCCCGGACAGGCAAAGAGACCCAGTACTTC	CASSPPRTGKETQYF
few	TRBJ2-1	TRBV12-3/TRBV12-4	NA	TGTGCCAGCAGTTTTGGGGGGGCGGGATCCTACAATGAGCAGTTCTTC	CASSFGGAGSYNEQFF
once	TRBJ2-4	TRBV15	NA	TGTGCCACCAGCAGGGGTGGAACCAAAAACATTAAGTACTTC	CATSRGGTKNIKYF
few	TRBJ2-3	TRBV6-5	NA	TGTGCCAGCAGACGGGGGGCCTGGAACACAGATACGCAGTATTTT	CASRRGAWNTDTQYF
NA	TRBJ1-6	TRBV27	NA	TGTGCCAGCAGTTCCAGGTTCTATTCACCCCTCCACTTT	CASSSRFYSPLHF
many	TRBJ2-1	TRBV12-3/TRBV12-4	NA	TGTGCCAGCAGCTCCGACAGTTTTCCCTACAATGAGCAGTTCTTC	CASSSDSFPYNEQFF
NA	TRBJ2-7	TRBV20-1	NA	TGCAGTGCTCTTACCTCATACGAGCAGTACTTC	CSALTSYEQYF
NA	TRBJ2-1	TRBV10-3	TRBD2	TGTGCCATCAGTGAGGGACTAGGGTCCAATGAGCAGTTCTTC	CAISEGLGSNEQFF
few	TRBJ1-2	TRBV9	NA	TGTGCCAGCACCACCACCGGGGGTGAGGGTGGCTACACCTTC	CASTTTGGEGGYTF
NA	TRBJ1-4	TRBV20-1	TRBD1	TGCAGTGCTAGTACCTTTAAGTCAGGGGGATCCCGTGAAAAACTGTTTTTT	CSASTFKSGGSREKLFF
NA	TRBJ2-4	TRBV14	NA	TGTGCCAGCAGCCAGCTAGGAGAGGGGAGAAACATTCAGTACTTC	CASSQLGEGRNIQYF
NA	TRBJ1-1	TRBV29-1	NA	TGCAGCGTTGTACACAGGTCTTACACTGAAGCTTTCTTT	CSVVHRSYTEAFF
NA	TRBJ2-5	TRBV5-4	NA	TGTGCCAGCAGCCCGGATTGGGGGTGGGGGGAGTACCAAGAGACCCAGTACTTC	CASSPDWGWGEYQETQYF
NA	TRBJ2-7	TRBV20-1	NA	TGCAGTGCTAGAGCGGTCTCAGGGTCTGCCTACGAGCAGTACTTC	CSARAVSGSAYEQYF
few	TRBJ1-2	TRBV24-1	NA	TGTGCCCCGAAATCCGGCCCCAAAGTATATGGCTACACCTTC	CAPKSGPKVYGYTF
few	TRBJ2-3	TRBV4-1	NA	TGCGCCAGCAGCCAAGATTGGCCAGTCAACACAGATACGCAGTATTTT	CASSQDWPVNTDTQYF
NA	TRBJ2-5	TRBV12-3/TRBV12-4	NA	TGTGCCAGCAGTTTACGTCTGGGGGACGAGACCCAGTACTTC	CASSLRLGDETQYF
NA	TRBJ2-3	TRBV7-2	NA	TGTGCCAGCAGCTTGTACAGGAGCACAGATACGCAGTATTTT	CASSLYRSTDTQYF
NA	TRBJ2-7	TRBV4-1	TRBD2	TGCGCCAGCAGCCGTGCCCCAGGCACCGGGGGGGGGCAGTACTTC	CASSRAPGTGGGQYF
NA	TRBJ2-3	TRBV9	TRBD2	TGTGACAGCAGCGTAATGGGACTAGAAGTAGATACGCAGTATTTT	CDSSVMGLEVDTQYF
NA	TRBJ2-5	TRBV7-7	TRBD1	TGTGCTAGCAGCTTAGGGGACAGGGGCCAAGAGACCCAGTACTTC	CASSLGDRGQETQYF